This T cell receptor beta chain appears in the sequencing data of a study of cytomegalovirus exposure and HLA in healthy donors. J was trimmed by 3 bases and V by 0 bases; bases with no gene match: 4. Germline V lookup: CDR1 SGHRS, CDR2 YFSETQ. CDR3 size: 15 residues. This clone was found a few times. Vbeta (60) and Jbeta (13) primers were used in the PCR. TCRdb keeps only in-frame clones here, not all; method: immunoSEQ multiplex PCR. The profile shows some 160,000 clones, over 75% of them singletons. The V and J genes are TRBV5-1 and TRBJ2-3; TRBD1 aligns across 7 bases. This clonotype was sampled from a middle-aged man in good health and CMV-seropositive. Source material: PBMCs. The CDR3 DNA follows: TGCGCCAGCAGCTTGGCGGGACAGACAACAGATACGCAGTATTTT. It yields the protein CASSLAGQTTDTQYF.